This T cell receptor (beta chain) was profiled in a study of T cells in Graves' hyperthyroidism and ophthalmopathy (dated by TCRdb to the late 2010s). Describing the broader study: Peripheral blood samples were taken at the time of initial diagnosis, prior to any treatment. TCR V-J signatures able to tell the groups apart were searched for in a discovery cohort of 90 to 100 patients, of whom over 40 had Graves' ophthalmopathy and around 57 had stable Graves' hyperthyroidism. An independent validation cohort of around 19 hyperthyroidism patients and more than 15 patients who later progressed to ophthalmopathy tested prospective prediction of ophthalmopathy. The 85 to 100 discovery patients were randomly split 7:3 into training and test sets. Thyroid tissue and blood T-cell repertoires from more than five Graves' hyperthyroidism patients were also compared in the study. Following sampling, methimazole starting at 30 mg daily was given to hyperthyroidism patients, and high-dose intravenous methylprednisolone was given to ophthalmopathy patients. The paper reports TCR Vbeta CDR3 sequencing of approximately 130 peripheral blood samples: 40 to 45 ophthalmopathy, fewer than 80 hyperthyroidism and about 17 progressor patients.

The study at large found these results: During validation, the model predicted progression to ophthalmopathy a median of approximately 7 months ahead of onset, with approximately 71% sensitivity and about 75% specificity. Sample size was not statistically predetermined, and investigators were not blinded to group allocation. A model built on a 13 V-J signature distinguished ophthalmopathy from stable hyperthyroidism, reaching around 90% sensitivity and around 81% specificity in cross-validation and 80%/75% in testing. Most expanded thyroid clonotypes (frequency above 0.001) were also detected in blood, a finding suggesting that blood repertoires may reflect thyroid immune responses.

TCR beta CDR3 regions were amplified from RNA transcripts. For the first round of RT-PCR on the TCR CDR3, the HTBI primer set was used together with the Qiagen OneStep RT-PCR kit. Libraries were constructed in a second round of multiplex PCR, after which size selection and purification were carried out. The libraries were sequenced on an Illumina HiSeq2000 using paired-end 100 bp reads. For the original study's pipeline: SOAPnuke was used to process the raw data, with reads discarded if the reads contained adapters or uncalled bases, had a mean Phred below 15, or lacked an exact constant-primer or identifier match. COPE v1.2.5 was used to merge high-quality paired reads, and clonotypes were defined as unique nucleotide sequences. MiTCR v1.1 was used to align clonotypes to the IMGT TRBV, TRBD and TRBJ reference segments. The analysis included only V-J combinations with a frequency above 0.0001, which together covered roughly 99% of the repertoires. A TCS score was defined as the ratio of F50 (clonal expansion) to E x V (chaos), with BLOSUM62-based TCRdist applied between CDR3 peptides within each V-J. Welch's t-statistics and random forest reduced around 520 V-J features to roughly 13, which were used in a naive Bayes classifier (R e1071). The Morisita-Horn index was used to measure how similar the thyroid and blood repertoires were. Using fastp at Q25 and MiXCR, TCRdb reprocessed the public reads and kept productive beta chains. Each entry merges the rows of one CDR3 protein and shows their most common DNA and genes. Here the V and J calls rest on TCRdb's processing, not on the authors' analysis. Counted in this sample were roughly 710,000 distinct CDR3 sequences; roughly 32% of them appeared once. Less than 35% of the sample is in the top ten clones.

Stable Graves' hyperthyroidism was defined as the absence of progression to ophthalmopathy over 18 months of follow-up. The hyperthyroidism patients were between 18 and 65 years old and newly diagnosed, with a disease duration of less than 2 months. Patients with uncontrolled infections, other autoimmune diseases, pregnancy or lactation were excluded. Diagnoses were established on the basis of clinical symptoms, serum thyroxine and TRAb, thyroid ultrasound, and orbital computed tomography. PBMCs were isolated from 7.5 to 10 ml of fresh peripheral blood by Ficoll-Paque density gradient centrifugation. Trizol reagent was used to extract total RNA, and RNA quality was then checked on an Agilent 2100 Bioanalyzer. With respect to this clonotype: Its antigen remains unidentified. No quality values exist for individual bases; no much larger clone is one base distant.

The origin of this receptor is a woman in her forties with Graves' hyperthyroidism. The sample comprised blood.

The DNA reads TGCAGTGCTCGCTTGAGGGAAAACACTGAAGCTTTCTTT. Its protein product is CSARLRENTEAFF. This chain joins TRBV20-1 to TRBJ1-1; there is no confident call for the D gene. As encoded in the germline V gene (reference sequence), CDR1 is DFQATT while CDR2 is SNEGSKA. The CDR3 has 13 amino acids, counting the end cysteine and phenylalanine. Just the 39-base CDR3 DNA is kept, in frame starting at base 1. V is cut by 5 bases and J by 2 bases, and the space between the germline ends is 12 bases.